Sequencing of this TCR beta chain was carried out in a study of OX40 agonist ivuxolimab in advanced cancers. Background on the study: Patients were dosed with the agonistic anti-OX40 (CD134) antibody ivuxolimab. A mean age of roughly 66 years, range 23 to 79, was recorded, and 70% to 85% were male. Three patients showed partial responses: one hepatocellular carcinoma and two cutaneous melanoma cases.

Broader study findings: Clonal expansion in partial responders at 0.1-3.0 mg/kg ranked among the lowest.

The CDR3 is 19 residues long. Germline V gene lookup returns CDR1 SGHNT and CDR2 YYREEE (reference sequence). V lost 1 base and J lost 0, with 20 bases in between. The data were produced by immunoSEQ multiplex PCR, yet TCRdb's version contains in-frame clones alone and is incomplete. The repertoire holds approximately 69,000 clones, with 84% as singletons. With regard to this clone: Its antigen is unknown.

The sample here was CD4+ or CD8+ T cells sorted from blood, taken in a trial of the OX40 agonist ivuxolimab. The receptor was derived from an adult with an advanced solid tumor such as melanoma, head and neck, liver or kidney cancer. The chain combines TRBV5-4 with TRBJ2-1; D may be TRBD2 (5 bases). The CDR3 reads CASSLITAVWASSYNEQFF. The CDR3 DNA is TGTGCCAGCAGCTTGATTACAGCGGTTTGGGCGAGCTCCTACAATGAGCAGTTCTTC.